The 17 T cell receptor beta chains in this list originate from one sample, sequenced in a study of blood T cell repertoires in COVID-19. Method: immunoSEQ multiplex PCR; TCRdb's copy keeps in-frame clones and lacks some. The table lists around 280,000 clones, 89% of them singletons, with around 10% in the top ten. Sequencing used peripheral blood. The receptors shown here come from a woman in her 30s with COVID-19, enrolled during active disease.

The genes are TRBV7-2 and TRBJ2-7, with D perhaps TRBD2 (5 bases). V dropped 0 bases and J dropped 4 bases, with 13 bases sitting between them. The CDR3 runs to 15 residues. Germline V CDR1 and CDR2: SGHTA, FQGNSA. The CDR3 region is CASSLALVRGYEQYF. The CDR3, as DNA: TGTGCCAGCAGCTTAGCCCTAGTCCGGGGTTACGAGCAGTACTTC.

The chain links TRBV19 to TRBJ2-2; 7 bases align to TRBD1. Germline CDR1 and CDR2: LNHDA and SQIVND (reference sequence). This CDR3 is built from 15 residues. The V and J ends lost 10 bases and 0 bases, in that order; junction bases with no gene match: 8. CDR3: CATRRDSSNTGELFF. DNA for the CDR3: TGTGCCACCCGCCGGGACAGCTCGAACACCGGGGAGCTGTTTTTT.

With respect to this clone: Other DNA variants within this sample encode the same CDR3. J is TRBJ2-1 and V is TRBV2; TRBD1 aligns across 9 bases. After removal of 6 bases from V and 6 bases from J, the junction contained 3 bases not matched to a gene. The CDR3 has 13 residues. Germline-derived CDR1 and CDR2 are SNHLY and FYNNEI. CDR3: CASSPTGGNEQFF. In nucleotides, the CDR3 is TGTGCCAGCAGCCCGACAGGGGGCAATGAGCAGTTCTTC. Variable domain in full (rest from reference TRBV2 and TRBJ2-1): EPEVTQTPSHQVTQMGQEVILRCVPISNHLYFYWYRQILGQKVEFLVSFYNNEISEKSEIFDDQFSVERPDGSNFTLKIRSTKLEDSAMYFCASSPTGGNEQFFGPGTRLTVL.

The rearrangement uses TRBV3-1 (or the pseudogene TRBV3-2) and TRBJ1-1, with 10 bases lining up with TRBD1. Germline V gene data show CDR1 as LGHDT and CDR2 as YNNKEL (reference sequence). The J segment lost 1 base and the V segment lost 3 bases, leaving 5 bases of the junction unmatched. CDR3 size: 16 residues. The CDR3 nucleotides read TGTGCCAGCAGCCATTCGACAGGGGGCGAGAACACTGAAGCTTTCTTT. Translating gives CASSHSTGGENTEAFF.

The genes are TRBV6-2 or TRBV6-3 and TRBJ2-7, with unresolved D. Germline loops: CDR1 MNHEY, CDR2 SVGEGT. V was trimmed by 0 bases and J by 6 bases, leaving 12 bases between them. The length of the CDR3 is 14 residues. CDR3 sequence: CASSYSTSGFEQYF. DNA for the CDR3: TGTGCCAGCAGTTACTCGACTTCCGGGTTCGAGCAGTACTTC.

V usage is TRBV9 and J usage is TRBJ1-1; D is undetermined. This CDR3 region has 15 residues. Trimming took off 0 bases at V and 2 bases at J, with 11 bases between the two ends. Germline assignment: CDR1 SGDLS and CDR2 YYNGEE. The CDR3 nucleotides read TGTGCCAGCAGCGTAGGCGGGCAGCTCAACACTGAAGCTTTCTTT. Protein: CASSVGGQLNTEAFF.

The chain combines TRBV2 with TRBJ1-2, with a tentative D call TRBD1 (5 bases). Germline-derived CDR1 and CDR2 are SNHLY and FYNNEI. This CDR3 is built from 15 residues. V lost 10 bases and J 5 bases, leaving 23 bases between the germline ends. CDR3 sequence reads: CATTGAEILIYGYTF. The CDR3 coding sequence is TGTGCCACCACAGGCGCCGAGATCCTTATTTATGGCTACACCTTC. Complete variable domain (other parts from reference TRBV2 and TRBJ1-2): EPEVTQTPSHQVTQMGQEVILRCVPISNHLYFYWYRQILGQKVEFLVSFYNNEISEKSEIFDDQFSVERPDGSNFTLKIRSTKLEDSAMYFCATTGAEILIYGYTFGSGTRLTVV.

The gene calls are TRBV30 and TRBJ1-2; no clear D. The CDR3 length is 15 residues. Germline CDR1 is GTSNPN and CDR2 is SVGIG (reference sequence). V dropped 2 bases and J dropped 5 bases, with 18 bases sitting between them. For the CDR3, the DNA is TGTGCCTGGAGTTTACAGCGGAGCCTTCAATATGGCTACACCTTC. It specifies CAWSLQRSLQYGYTF.

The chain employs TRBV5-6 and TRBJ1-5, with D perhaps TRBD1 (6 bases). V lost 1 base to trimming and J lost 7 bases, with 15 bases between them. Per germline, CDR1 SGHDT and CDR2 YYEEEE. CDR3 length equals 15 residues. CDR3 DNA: TGTGCCAGCAGCTTGTTCCCGGGGGGCGCGCAGCCCCAGCATTTT. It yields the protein CASSLFPGGAQPQHF.

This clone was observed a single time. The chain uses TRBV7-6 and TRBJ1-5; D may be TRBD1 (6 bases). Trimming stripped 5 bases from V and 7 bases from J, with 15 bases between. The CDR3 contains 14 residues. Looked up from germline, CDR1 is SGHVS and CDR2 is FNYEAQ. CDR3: CASSPGGSGQPQHF. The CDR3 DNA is TGTGCCAGCAGCCCTGGGGGCTCCGGACAGCCCCAGCATTTT.

The CDR3 reads CASSAWDRQAYEQYF. The CDR3 coding sequence is TGTGCCAGCAGCGCATGGGACAGGCAGGCTTACGAGCAGTACTTC. The chain uses TRBV7-9 and TRBJ2-7, with 8 bases identical to TRBD1. The V and J ends lost 5 bases and 4 bases, in that order; junction bases with no gene match: 10. CDR3 length equals 15 residues. Looked up from germline, CDR1 is SEHNR and CDR2 is FQNEAQ (reference sequence).

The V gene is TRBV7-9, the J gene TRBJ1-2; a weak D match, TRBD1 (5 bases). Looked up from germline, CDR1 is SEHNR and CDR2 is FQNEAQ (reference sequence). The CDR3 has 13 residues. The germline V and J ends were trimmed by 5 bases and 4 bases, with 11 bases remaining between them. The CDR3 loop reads CASSPGDFYGYTF. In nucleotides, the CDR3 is TGTGCCAGCAGCCCGGGGGATTTCTATGGCTACACCTTC.

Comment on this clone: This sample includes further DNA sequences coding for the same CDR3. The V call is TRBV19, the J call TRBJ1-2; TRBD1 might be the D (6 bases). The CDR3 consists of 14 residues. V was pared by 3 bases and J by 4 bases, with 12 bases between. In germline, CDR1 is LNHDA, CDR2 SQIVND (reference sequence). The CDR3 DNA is TGTGCCAGTAGTATCGGGGGGCTCAGCTATGGCTACACCTTC. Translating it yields CASSIGGLSYGYTF.

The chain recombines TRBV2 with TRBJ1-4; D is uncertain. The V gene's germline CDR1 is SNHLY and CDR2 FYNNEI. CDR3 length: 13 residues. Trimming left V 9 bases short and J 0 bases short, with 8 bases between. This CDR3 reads CARPGTTNEKLFF. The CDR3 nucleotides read TGTGCCAGACCCGGGACAACTAATGAAAAACTGTTTTTT.

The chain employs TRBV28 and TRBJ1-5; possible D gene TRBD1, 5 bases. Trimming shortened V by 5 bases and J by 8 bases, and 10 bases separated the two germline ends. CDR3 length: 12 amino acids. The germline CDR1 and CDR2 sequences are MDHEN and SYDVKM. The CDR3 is CASSPGHEPQHF. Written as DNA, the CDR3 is TGTGCCAGCAGTCCAGGGCATGAGCCCCAGCATTTT.

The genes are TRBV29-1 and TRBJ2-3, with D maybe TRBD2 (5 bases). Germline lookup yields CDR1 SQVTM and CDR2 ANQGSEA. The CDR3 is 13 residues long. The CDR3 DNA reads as TGCACCTCCACCCCACTAGGCACAGATACGCAGTATTTT. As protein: CTSTPLGTDTQYF.

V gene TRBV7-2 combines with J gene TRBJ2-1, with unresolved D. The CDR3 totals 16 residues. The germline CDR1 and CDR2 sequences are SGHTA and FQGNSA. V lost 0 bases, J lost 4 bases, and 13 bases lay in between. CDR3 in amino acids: CASSLAVGSIYNEQFF. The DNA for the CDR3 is TGTGCCAGCAGCTTAGCAGTGGGTAGCATATACAATGAGCAGTTCTTC.